One and the same sample provided the 29 T cell receptor beta chains below, sequenced in a study of CDR3 diversity in severe acne. TCRdb ran MiXCR on the PCR reads and lists one entry per CDR3 protein. The sample lists some 90,000 distinct CDR3 sequences; approximately 52% were seen once. Source material: blood. The origin of the receptors is a male donor in good health, serving as a control.

DNA of the CDR3: TGTGCCAGCAGTACTCCAGGGAAGGAGACCCAGTACTTC. Translation gives CASSTPGKETQYF. The chain links TRBV2 to TRBJ2-5; D perhaps matches TRBD1 (5 bases). The CDR3 totals 13 residues. Germline values: CDR1 SNHLY, CDR2 FYNNEI. V dropped 5 bases and J dropped 5 bases, with 12 bases sitting between them.

At least ten counts were recorded for this clonotype. The V and J genes are TRBV5-6 and TRBJ1-1, with D unclear. The CDR3 has 16 residues. V gave up 3 bases and J gave up 1 base, with 16 bases separating them. Germline values: CDR1 SGHDT, CDR2 YYEEEE. Here the CDR3 reads CASSSRWERANTEAFF. The CDR3 nucleotides are TGTGCCAGCAGCTCGAGGTGGGAAAGGGCGAACACTGAAGCTTTCTTT.

Of note for this clonotype: The junction does not match germline at one end; this may be a read error. The rearrangement joins TRBV10-1 to TRBJ2-7; maybe TRBD2 (6 bases). The CDR3 contains 14 residues. CDR1 and CDR2 (germline): WNHNN, SYGVQD (reference sequence). CDR3 protein: CASSELGGEYEQYF. CDR3 DNA sequence: TGTGCCAGCAGTGAGTTAGGCGGGGAATACGAGCAGTACTTC.

This chain uses TRBV24-1 with TRBJ2-5, with a tentative D call TRBD2 (7 bases). CDR3 length: 15 residues. In germline, CDR1 is KGHDR, CDR2 SFDVKD. The V end was cut by 7 bases, the J end by 0 bases, with 14 bases between. CDR3 residues: CATRGGGANQETQYF. In DNA, the CDR3 is TGTGCCACCAGGGGGGGGGGGGCCAACCAAGAGACCCAGTACTTC.

V is TRBV20-1 and J is TRBJ1-2; weak D call: TRBD1 (6 bases). The CDR3 runs to 13 residues. V lost 5 bases and J lost 4, with 14 bases in between. CDR1 is DFQATT and CDR2 is SNEGSKA in the germline V gene (reference sequence). The CDR3 reads CSAGGHGGYGYTF. The CDR3 nucleotides read TGCAGTGCTGGGGGGCACGGGGGCTATGGCTACACCTTC.

This clonotype was observed once. V and J are TRBV7-2 and TRBJ2-7; D call uncertain. This CDR3 region has 13 residues. Germline CDR1 reads SGHTA; CDR2 reads FQGNSA. Trimming removed 2 bases at V and 2 bases at J, with 7 bases between. The CDR3 DNA reads as TGTGCCAGCAGCTTACCCGGCCCCTACGAGCAGTACTTC. Protein product: CASSLPGPYEQYF.

This chain links TRBV2 with TRBJ2-7, with TRBD1 as a possible D gene (6 bases). The CDR3 consists of 14 residues. V lost 6 bases, J lost 7 bases, and 19 bases lay in between. Germline V lookup: CDR1 SNHLY, CDR2 FYNNEI. Here the CDR3 reads CASSLDPLRGEQYF. CDR3 coding DNA: TGTGCCAGCAGCTTAGACCCGCTTAGGGGGGAGCAGTACTTC. Supplemented by reference TRBV2 and TRBJ2-7, the full variable domain reads EPEVTQTPSHQVTQMGQEVILRCVPISNHLYFYWYRQILGQKVEFLVSFYNNEISEKSEIFDDQFSVERPDGSNFTLKIRSTKLEDSAMYFCASSLDPLRGEQYFGPGTRLTVT.

This chain uses TRBV25-1 with TRBJ1-2; weak D call: TRBD1 (6 bases). V was pared by 6 bases and J by 4 bases, with 15 bases between. The CDR3 is 14 amino acids. Germline V gene sequence: CDR1 MGHDK, CDR2 SYGVNS. Here the CDR3 DNA reads TGTGCCAGCAGGACCAACAGGGACCGCTATGGCTACACCTTC. Its translation: CASRTNRDRYGYTF.

This clonotype was observed at least ten times. The chain is built from TRBV2 and TRBJ2-7; 8 bases map to TRBD2. The germline gives CDR1 SNHLY, CDR2 FYNNEI. This CDR3 comprises 15 residues. J gave up 4 bases and V 1 base, and 6 bases lay outside the gene matches. The CDR3 nucleotides read TGTGCCAGCAGTGAAGGGCCTAGCGGGTTATACGAGCAGTACTTC. Translated, it gives CASSEGPSGLYEQYF.

V is TRBV20-1 and J is TRBJ1-4; D possibly corresponds to TRBD1 (5 bases). This CDR3 has 14 residues. The V end was cut by 0 bases, the J end by 6 bases, with 11 bases between. Germline V gene data show CDR1 as DFQATT and CDR2 as SNEGSKA (reference sequence). The CDR3 sequence is CSARDHGGDEKLFF. In DNA form, the CDR3 reads TGCAGTGCTAGAGATCACGGGGGGGATGAAAAACTGTTTTTT.

There are many counts of this clonotype. This chain connects TRBV7-9 to TRBJ2-3; D tentatively fits TRBD1 or TRBD2 (6 bases each). The CDR3 contains 15 residues. Germline-derived CDR1 and CDR2 are SEHNR and FQNEAQ (reference sequence). V lost 1 base, J lost 3 bases, and 11 bases lay in between. CDR3 DNA sequence: TGTGCCAGCAGCTTAGATCAGGGGAGGACAGATACGCAGTATTTT. Protein product: CASSLDQGRTDTQYF.

By sample share, this clonotype is medium-sized. The rearrangement joins TRBV20-1 to TRBJ1-5; no reliable D call. The CDR3 extends over 12 amino acids. Trimming cost V 3 bases and J 1 base, with 4 bases left between them. Germline assignment: CDR1 DFQATT and CDR2 SNEGSKA (reference sequence). Written as DNA, the CDR3 is TGCAGTGCTAGGAGGAGCAATCAGCCCCAGCATTTT. This sequence encodes CSARRSNQPQHF.

On this clonotype: The CDR3 carries no conserved terminal phenylalanine or tryptophan, so it likely arises from a read error. DNA of the CDR3: TGCGCCAGCAGCGGCTCTAGCGGGACCCAAGAGACCCAGTACTCC. Encoded protein: CASSGSSGTQETQYS. The J gene is TRBJ2-5, the V gene TRBV5-1, with 9 nucleotides matching TRBD2. The CDR3 runs to 15 residues. The V gene's germline CDR1 is SGHRS and CDR2 YFSETQ. V was pared by 4 bases and J by 1 base, with 5 bases of the junction left unmatched.

V is TRBV29-1 and J is TRBJ2-7, with a possible D match to TRBD1 (6 bases). V gave up 4 bases and J gave up 0 bases, with 13 bases separating them. This CDR3 contains 14 residues. The germline CDR1 and CDR2 sequences are SQVTM and ANQGSEA. CDR3 in DNA: TGCAGCGTTGCCACAGGGCTTAGCTCCTACGAGCAGTACTTC. Protein sequence: CSVATGLSSYEQYF.

This chain connects TRBV2 to TRBJ2-3; 12 bases agree with TRBD1. This CDR3 has 15 residues. V gave up 6 bases and J gave up 3 bases; unmatched junction bases: 4. The germline gives CDR1 SNHLY, CDR2 FYNNEI. CDR3 nucleotides: TGTGCCAGCAGGGGGACAGGGGGCGCGACAGATACGCAGTATTTT. This translates into CASRGTGGATDTQYF.

The genes are TRBV20-1 and TRBJ2-5; 8 bases are shared with TRBD2. Germline V gives CDR1 DFQATT, CDR2 SNEGSKA (reference sequence). J gave up 4 bases and V 5 bases, and 9 bases lay outside the gene matches. CDR3 size: 14 residues. The CDR3 reads CSAASPGLGETQYF. DNA for the CDR3: TGCAGTGCTGCTTCTCCGGGACTAGGAGAGACCCAGTACTTC.

As to this clonotype: One base away lies a much larger clone, so this may be a sequencing read error. The J gene is TRBJ2-7, the V gene TRBV19, with 8 bases aligning to TRBD1. CDR1 LNHDA and CDR2 SQIVND come from the germline V gene (reference sequence). The CDR3 has 15 residues. The CDR3 DNA is TGTGCCAGTAGTATCCTAGGACAGGGTCTGGACGAGCGGTACTTC. It yields the protein CASSILGQGLDERYF.

This clonotype has ten or more counts. The chain uses TRBV5-1 and TRBJ1-2; 7 nucleotides align to TRBD1. There are 16 residues in the CDR3. Losses at the gene ends were 3 bases for V and 0 bases for J; bases not matched to a gene: 8. CDR1 SGHRS and CDR2 YFSETQ come from the germline V gene. The CDR3 sequence: CASSWGVGTANYGYTF. CDR3 nucleotide sequence: TGCGCCAGCAGCTGGGGTGTGGGGACAGCTAACTATGGCTACACCTTC.

This clonotype was found many times. The rearrangement links TRBV6-5 to TRBJ1-4; D gene uncertain. The V gene lost 10 bases and the J gene lost 3 bases, with 9 bases spanning the gap. The CDR3 runs to 12 residues. CDR1 and CDR2 from the germline V gene are MNHEY and SVGAGI. The DNA for the CDR3 is TGTGCCACACACCTATCTAATGAAAAACTGTTTTTT. Residues: CATHLSNEKLFF.

The chain carries TRBV19 and TRBJ2-5; 15 nucleotides align to TRBD2. V was pared by 3 bases and J by 5 bases, with 19 bases of the junction left unmatched. Germline V CDR1 and CDR2: LNHDA, SQIVND (reference sequence). The CDR3 sequence is 21 residues long. Here the CDR3 reads CASSIGPGTSGRTRPRETQYF. CDR3 in DNA: TGTGCCAGTAGTATCGGGCCCGGGACTAGCGGGAGGACCAGACCCAGGGAGACCCAGTACTTC.

J is TRBJ2-7 and V is TRBV9, with 8 nucleotides matching TRBD2. The junction had 10 bases not matched to a gene; V was cut back by 5 bases and J by 0 bases. Germline V gene data show CDR1 as SGDLS and CDR2 as YYNGEE. This CDR3 comprises 16 residues. The CDR3 reads CASSSRGGRGSYEQYF. The CDR3 DNA reads as TGTGCCAGCAGTTCCCGGGGGGGACGGGGCTCCTACGAGCAGTACTTC.

This chain joins TRBV11-2 and TRBJ1-3, with a tentative D call TRBD1 (5 bases). The CDR3 totals 16 residues. Germline CDR1 and CDR2: SGHAT and FQNNGV. V shed 2 bases and J shed 0 bases, with 11 bases lying between them. The CDR3 nucleotides are TGTGCCAGCAGCTTAAGGACAAAATACTCTGGAAACACCATATATTTT. This encodes CASSLRTKYSGNTIYF.

About this clonotype itself: A much larger clonotype is one base distant, so this may be a read error. The chain links TRBV11-2 to TRBJ1-4, with D tentatively TRBD1 (5 bases). This CDR3 contains 15 residues. Looked up from germline, CDR1 is SGHAT and CDR2 is FQNNGV. DNA for the CDR3: TGTGCCAGCAGACCCTGGGGGGGTAGGGGTGAAAAACTGGTTTTT. Amino acid sequence: CASRPWGGRGEKLVF.

This clonotype showed up just a few times. The chain has TRBV28 and TRBJ1-2, with 7 bases lining up with TRBD1. The CDR3 extends over 15 amino acids. The J segment lost 0 bases and the V segment lost 0 bases, leaving 1 base of the junction unmatched. Germline CDR1 reads MDHEN; CDR2 reads SYDVKM. The CDR3 loop is CASSLWTGSNYGYTF. CDR3 sequence (DNA): TGTGCCAGCAGTTTATGGACAGGGTCTAACTATGGCTACACCTTC.

The chain has TRBV24-1 and TRBJ1-2; D not resolved. Germline lookup yields CDR1 KGHDR and CDR2 SFDVKD. V lost 5 bases and J 1 base, leaving 7 bases between the germline ends. The CDR3 totals 13 residues. CDR3 nucleotide sequence: TGTGCCACCAGTGTGGCGGTTAACTATGGCTACACCTTC. Protein: CATSVAVNYGYTF.

The table lists this clonotype with a count of one. This chain uses TRBV7-3 with TRBJ1-1; D remains unclear. V was clipped by 5 bases and J by 3 bases, with 16 bases between them. The CDR3 covers 15 residues. CDR1 is SGHTA and CDR2 is FQGTGA in the germline V gene. CDR3 sequence reads: CASSQSRRFHTEAFF. The CDR3 nucleotides read TGTGCCAGCAGCCAATCAAGGAGATTCCACACTGAAGCTTTCTTT.

The chain is built from TRBV20-1 and TRBJ1-6; 7 bases match TRBD1. The germline gives CDR1 DFQATT, CDR2 SNEGSKA (reference sequence). V was clipped by 3 bases and J by 5 bases; unmatched bases: 10. The CDR3 length is 16 residues. CDR3 region: CSARVSGGFNNSPLHF. Here the CDR3 DNA reads TGCAGTGCTAGGGTGTCAGGGGGTTTTAATAATTCACCCCTCCACTTT.

Regarding this clonotype: The CDR3 ends on some other residue instead of the conserved phenylalanine or tryptophan, so this is likely a read error. The rearrangement joins TRBV7-9 to TRBJ2-2; D is unclear. The germline V gene has CDR1 SEHNR and CDR2 FQNEAQ (reference sequence). The CDR3 is 13 amino acids. V lost 2 bases to trimming and J lost 9 bases, with 10 bases between them. CDR3 amino acids: CASSLIPFRELFS. DNA of the CDR3: TGTGCCAGCAGCTTAATCCCCTTCCGGGAGCTGTTTTCT.

The rearrangement uses TRBV10-1 and TRBJ1-1; a weak D match, TRBD1 (5 bases). V shed 4 bases and J shed 10 bases, with 16 bases lying between them. The CDR3 is 13 amino acids. Germline-derived CDR1 and CDR2 are WNHNN and SYGVQD (reference sequence). Written as DNA, the CDR3 is TGCGCCAGCAGTGCCCAAGGGGAGAGTGGAGCTTTCTTT. Its protein is CASSAQGESGAFF.